This T cell receptor (beta chain) derives from a study of blood T cells in healthy people across ages. Primed by a sample-barcoded 5' primer and a J-beta primer mix, a second PCR proceeded for 7 to 11 cycles. TCRdb re-called the 5' RACE reads through MiXCR, storing one row per CDR3 protein. This table holds some 800,000 distinct CDR3 sequences, 40% to 50% found once. This TCR was sampled from a man in his 60s in good health. Sequences were obtained from blood.

The CDR3 nucleotides read TGCAGTGCTAGTAAGGGGGCGATGGTCAATCAGCCCCAGCATTTT. Translated, it gives CSASKGAMVNQPQHF. The rearrangement uses TRBV20-1 and TRBJ1-5, with 7 nucleotides matching TRBD1. With V trimmed by 3 bases and J by 3 bases, 8 bases remained unmatched. Germline V CDR1 and CDR2: DFQATT, SNEGSKA (reference sequence). The CDR3 runs to 15 residues.